One and the same sample provided the 25 T cell receptor beta chains below, sequenced in a study of T-cell memory formation after mild COVID-19. MiXCR, applied by TCRdb to the 5' RACE reads, yields one record per CDR3 protein. The repertoire has fewer than 550,000 distinct CDR3 sequences, roughly 20% of them found once; the top ten carry 7.5% to 9.5%. The sample consisted of PBMCs or a T cell subset sorted from them (not recorded which). The receptor set was obtained from an adult woman who had mild COVID-19 (a few samples of this study predate the infection). Cell type and time point are not known.

This chain uses TRBV24-1 with TRBJ1-5; D unresolved. This CDR3 spans 13 amino acids. The V gene's germline CDR1 is KGHDR and CDR2 SFDVKD. Trimming cost V 4 bases and J 5 bases, with 8 bases left between them. This chain's CDR3 is CATSDSTYQPQHF. The CDR3 DNA sequence: TGTGCCACCAGTGACTCCACTTATCAGCCCCAGCATTTT.

There are a few counts of this clonotype. The chain links TRBV15 to TRBJ2-5; tentatively, D is TRBD1 (5 bases). CDR3 size: 14 residues. Trimming stripped 1 base from V and 3 bases from J, with 9 bases between. In germline, CDR1 is LNHNV, CDR2 YYDKDF (reference sequence). CDR3 sequence reads: CATSRVATEETQYF. The CDR3 region has the DNA TGTGCCACCAGCAGAGTCGCGACAGAAGAGACCCAGTACTTC.

This clonotype was recorded a few times. This rearrangement joins TRBV12-3 or TRBV12-4 to TRBJ1-2, with 9 positions matching TRBD1. This CDR3 is 17 amino acids long. The V segment lost 1 base and the J segment 3 bases; nucleotides outside the gene matches: 9. The CDR3 DNA follows: TGTGCCAGCAGTTTAGTCCACAGGGGGCAGTCCCACTATGGCTACACCTTC. Encoded protein: CASSLVHRGQSHYGYTF.

The chain recombines TRBV24-1 with TRBJ2-1; D not certain. CDR3 length: 14 residues. Trimming stripped 2 bases from V and 4 bases from J, with 8 bases between. Germline assignment: CDR1 KGHDR and CDR2 SFDVKD. Here the CDR3 DNA reads TGTGCCACCAGTGATTCGACCGCTTACAATGAGCAGTTCTTC. Encoded protein: CATSDSTAYNEQFF.

This clonotype turned up a few times. This chain joins TRBV29-1 and TRBJ2-1, with 10 bases lining up with TRBD2. This CDR3 has 11 residues. Germline V lookup: CDR1 SQVTM, CDR2 ANQGSEA. CDR3 sequence (DNA): TGCACTAGCGGGAGTTTTGGTGAGCAGTTCTTC. Amino acids: CTSGSFGEQFF.

This clonotype was counted only a few times. The CDR3 nucleotides read TGTGCCAGCACACTGGAAACAAACATTCAGTACTTC. It is translated as CASTLETNIQYF. This sequence joins TRBV2 and TRBJ2-4; D gene unclear. The CDR3 sequence is 12 residues long. The V and J ends lost 7 bases and 6 bases respectively, with 10 bases between them. Germline V gene lookup returns CDR1 SNHLY and CDR2 FYNNEI.

This clonotype came up once. V usage is TRBV7-3 and J usage is TRBJ2-5; D remains ambiguous. Germline lookup yields CDR1 SGHTA and CDR2 FQGTGA. Deletions cut 1 base from V and 4 bases from J, with 13 bases between. The CDR3 consists of 15 residues. The CDR3 sequence: CASSLIGLDGETQYF. The CDR3 region has the DNA TGTGCCAGCAGCTTAATAGGGCTGGATGGAGAGACCCAGTACTTC.

With regard to this clonotype: The junction and the germline gene differ at one end; a read error may be behind it. V gene TRBV3-1 combines with J gene TRBJ1-4; D gene uncertain. The CDR3 has 13 residues. The germline gives CDR1 LGHDT, CDR2 YNNKEL (reference sequence). The CDR3 DNA reads as TGTGCCAGCAGCCCTTCGACTGGTGAAAAACCGCTTTTT. This encodes CASSPSTGEKPLF.

This clonotype was seen more than once but under ten times. The CDR3 region is CASSKGGLAANEQFF. CDR3 coding DNA: TGCGCCAGCAGCAAAGGTGGACTAGCGGCTAATGAGCAGTTCTTC. The chain carries TRBV5-1 and TRBJ2-1, with 10 bases fitting TRBD2. Germline-derived CDR1 and CDR2 are SGHRS and YFSETQ. V gave up 4 bases and J gave up 7 bases; unmatched junction bases: 8. The CDR3 loop spans 15 amino acids.

This clonotype showed up just a few times. The V gene is TRBV19, the J gene TRBJ1-1; D may be TRBD1 (5 bases). CDR3 length equals 15 residues. The V and J ends lost 6 bases and 1 base respectively, with 15 bases between them. Germline assignment: CDR1 LNHDA and CDR2 SQIVND (reference sequence). The CDR3 loop reads CASRKQGVENTEAFF. CDR3 bases: TGTGCCAGTAGGAAGCAAGGGGTGGAGAACACTGAAGCTTTCTTT.

This clonotype has a handful of counts. J is TRBJ2-7 and V is TRBV28, with TRBD2 as a possible D gene (5 bases). V was clipped by 0 bases and J by 5 bases, with 5 bases between them. Per the germline V gene, CDR1 is MDHEN and CDR2 is SYDVKM. The CDR3 is made up of 12 amino acids. CDR3 in DNA: TGTGCCAGCAGTTTATGGCGGGACGAGCAGTACTTC. Its translation is CASSLWRDEQYF.

This clonotype occurred a few times. The chain joins TRBV7-3 to TRBJ2-2, with D possibly TRBD2 on 5 matching bases. Germline lookup yields CDR1 SGHTA and CDR2 FQGTGA. V dropped 4 bases and J dropped 4 bases, with 13 bases sitting between them. This CDR3 spans 15 amino acids. The CDR3 sequence is CASSSGLSFTGELFF. DNA for the CDR3: TGTGCCAGCAGCTCCGGACTCAGCTTCACCGGGGAGCTGTTTTTT.

This clonotype was seen at least ten times. The genes are TRBV7-2 and TRBJ1-1, with 9 bases aligning to TRBD1. Germline-derived CDR1 and CDR2 are SGHTA and FQGNSA. The length of the CDR3 is 14 residues. After removal of 5 bases from V and 4 bases from J, the junction contained 5 bases not matched to a gene. The chain's CDR3 is CASSLDRGSTEAFF. Written as DNA, the CDR3 is TGTGCCAGCAGCCTGGACAGGGGAAGCACTGAAGCTTTCTTT.

This chain uses TRBV4-2 with TRBJ1-6; D gene unclear. Trimming stripped 5 bases from V and 16 bases from J, with 18 bases between. Germline V gene sequence: CDR1 LGHNA, CDR2 YNFKEQ. This CDR3 spans 13 amino acids. The DNA of the CDR3 is TGTGCCAGCAGCAGGGATTTTCGAGACCGTCTCCACTTT. It yields the protein CASSRDFRDRLHF.

The rearrangement joins TRBV12-3 or TRBV12-4 to TRBJ2-5, with D perhaps TRBD1 (5 bases). The CDR3 covers 15 residues. V was clipped by 2 bases and J by 5 bases, with 15 bases between them. The CDR3 DNA follows: TGTGCCAGCAGTTTATCGCAGGGTACGCGGGAGACCCAGTACTTC. Its protein product is CASSLSQGTRETQYF.

V usage is TRBV6-4 and J usage is TRBJ2-1; 10 bases are shared with TRBD2. V was clipped by 5 bases and J by 12 bases; unmatched bases: 16. Germline CDR1 reads MRHNA; CDR2 reads SNTAGT. The CDR3 contains 16 residues. The CDR3 spells CASSPGLAGDRAGQFF. CDR3 sequence (DNA): TGTGCCAGCAGTCCCGGGCTAGCGGGGGACCGCGCTGGGCAGTTCTTC.

J is TRBJ2-7 and V is TRBV12-3 or TRBV12-4, with D possibly being TRBD1 (6 bases). V lost 0 bases to trimming and J lost 5 bases, with 20 bases between them. This CDR3 is built from 17 residues. DNA of the CDR3: TGTGCCAGCAGTTTAGCGACCCACATCAGGGGCCCCAACGAGCAGTACTTC. This gives the protein CASSLATHIRGPNEQYF.

The V and J genes are TRBV28 and TRBJ2-7; 7 positions agree with TRBD1. Trimming at V came to 2 bases and at J to 0 bases, leaving 4 bases not matched to a gene. Germline V CDR1 and CDR2: MDHEN, SYDVKM. The CDR3 spans 15 residues. Here the CDR3 reads CASSLKGQPSYEQYF. CDR3 bases: TGTGCCAGCAGTTTAAAGGGACAGCCCTCCTACGAGCAGTACTTC. The full variable domain, completed using reference TRBV28 and TRBJ2-7, is DVKVTQSSRYLVKRTGEKVFLECVQDMDHENMFWYRQDPGLGLRLIYFSYDVKMKEKGDIPEGYSVSREKKERFSLILESASTNQTSMYLCASSLKGQPSYEQYFGPGTRLTVT.

The chain combines TRBV5-6 with TRBJ2-1, with 7 bases matching TRBD2. V was clipped by 3 bases and J by 0 bases; unmatched bases: 3. The CDR3 spans 15 residues. CDR1 is SGHDT and CDR2 is YYEEEE in the germline V gene. CDR3 DNA: TGTGCCAGCAGCTGGGGAGGGAGCTCCTACAATGAGCAGTTCTTC. It is translated as CASSWGGSSYNEQFF. The full variable domain, in which reference TRBV5-6 and TRBJ2-1 provide the parts outside the CDR3, is DAGVTQSPTHLIKTRGQQVTLRCSPKSGHDTVSWYQQALGQGPQFIFQYYEEEERQRGNFPDRFSGHQFPNYSSELNVNALLLGDSALYLCASSWGGSSYNEQFFGPGTRLTVL.

This clonotype showed up just a few times. The chain couples TRBV20-1 to TRBJ1-3; the D is unclear. V lost 2 bases to trimming and J lost 0 bases, with 14 bases between them. CDR1 DFQATT and CDR2 SNEGSKA come from the germline V gene (reference sequence). This CDR3 is 16 amino acids long. The CDR3 DNA follows: TGCAGTGCTAGACCCCCCCACGGCACCTCTGGAAACACCATATATTTT. Translated, it gives CSARPPHGTSGNTIYF.

This clonotype has a handful of counts. This chain uses TRBV4-1 with TRBJ2-7; 11 positions match TRBD1. The J segment lost 6 bases and the V segment lost 3 bases, leaving 13 bases of the junction unmatched. The CDR3 loop spans 17 amino acids. CDR1 is MGHRA, CDR2 YSYEKL, per germline. As DNA, the CDR3 is TGCGCCAGCAGCCAGCCGAGGGACGGGACAGGGGGAGCCGAGCAGTACTTC. Encoded protein: CASSQPRDGTGGAEQYF.

V and J are TRBV6-6 and TRBJ2-1; maybe TRBD2 (5 bases). The CDR3 totals 14 residues. The V gene's germline CDR1 is MNHNY and CDR2 SVGAGI (reference sequence). Trimming cost V 2 bases and J 9 bases, with 14 bases left between them. CDR3 in amino acids: CASSYPQRSGEQFF. The CDR3 nucleotides are TGTGCCAGCAGTTACCCCCAACGGAGCGGTGAGCAGTTCTTC.

In its sample, this clonotype was seen a few times. The CDR3 sequence: CASSRGLIQETQYF. The CDR3 DNA reads TGTGCCAGCAGCCGTGGACTCATACAAGAGACCCAGTACTTC. The chain combines TRBV5-6 with TRBJ2-5; a weak D match, TRBD2 (5 bases). CDR3 length equals 14 residues. Germline-derived CDR1 and CDR2 are SGHDT and YYEEEE. The V end lost 4 bases, the J end lost 2 bases, and 12 bases lay between the germline ends.

This clonotype was seen repeatedly, ten times or more. The chain carries TRBV29-1 and TRBJ2-5, with D perhaps TRBD2 (6 bases). Trimming took 8 bases from V and 4 from J, leaving 17 bases between them. The CDR3 spans 13 residues. Germline CDR1 SQVTM, CDR2 ANQGSEA. CDR3 DNA sequence: TGCAGCTCCCGTCCGGCGGGACGAGAGACCCAGTACTTC. Amino acids: CSSRPAGRETQYF.

This clonotype was counted a few times. The chain's CDR3 is CASTQGHGTANEKLFF. CDR3 DNA: TGTGCCAGCACCCAAGGGCACGGGACAGCCAATGAAAAACTGTTTTTT. The chain couples TRBV7-9 to TRBJ1-4; TRBD1 aligns across 7 bases. CDR3 size: 16 residues. The ends lost 7 bases at V and 5 bases at J; junction bases unmatched: 13. The V gene's germline CDR1 is SEHNR and CDR2 FQNEAQ (reference sequence).